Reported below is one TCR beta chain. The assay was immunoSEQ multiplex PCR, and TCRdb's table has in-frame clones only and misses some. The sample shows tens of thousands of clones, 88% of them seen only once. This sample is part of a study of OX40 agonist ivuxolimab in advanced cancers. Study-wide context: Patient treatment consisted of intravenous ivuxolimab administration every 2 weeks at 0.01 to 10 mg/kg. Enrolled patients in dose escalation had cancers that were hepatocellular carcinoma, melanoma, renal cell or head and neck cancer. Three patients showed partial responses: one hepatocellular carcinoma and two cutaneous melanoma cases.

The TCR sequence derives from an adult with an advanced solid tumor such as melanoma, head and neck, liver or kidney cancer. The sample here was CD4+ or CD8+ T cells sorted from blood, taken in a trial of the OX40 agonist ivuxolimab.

CDR3 coding DNA: TGCGCCAGCAGTGAGGACAGGGCCCAAGAGACCCAGTACTTC. This gives the protein CASSEDRAQETQYF. This rearrangement joins TRBV10-1 to TRBJ2-5; 7 bases are shared with TRBD1. CDR3 size: 14 residues. J lost 1 base, V lost 2 bases, and 1 base had no gene match. Germline V gene lookup returns CDR1 WNHNN and CDR2 SYGVQD (reference sequence).